Shown below are 11 T cell receptor beta chains from a single sample sequenced in a study of shared clonotypes between healthy human individuals (dated by TCRdb to the early 2020s). The library was prepared using the immunoSEQ multiplex PCR assay. Drawn from immuneACCESS, this table holds only the in-frame rearrangements with V and J called that TCRdb kept. Clones are partly lost; checked studies trace under half to an unresolved V gene and leave the rest unexplained. This sample is represented by about 2,500,000 clones; around 90% of them were singletons. More than 0.12% of the sample is taken by the ten largest. Sequencing was performed on naive CD4+ T cells sorted from blood. What the cell subset or site label conveys for this sample: CD45RA+ positively selected. Source of these receptors: a man aged 18 to 35 in good health.

This sequence joins TRBV5-6 and TRBJ1-4, with 9 bases identical to TRBD1. Germline V gene data show CDR1 as SGHDT and CDR2 as YYEEEE. This CDR3 contains 14 residues. V trimming: 3 bases; J trimming: 8 bases; junction bases outside the gene matches: 5. CDR3 nucleotide sequence: TGTGCCAGCAGCTCCGGGACAGGGACCGAAAAACTGTTTTTT. Encoded protein: CASSSGTGTEKLFF. Filled out from reference TRBV5-6 and TRBJ1-4, the complete variable domain reads DAGVTQSPTHLIKTRGQQVTLRCSPKSGHDTVSWYQQALGQGPQFIFQYYEEEERQRGNFPDRFSGHQFPNYSSELNVNALLLGDSALYLCASSSGTGTEKLFFGSGTQLSVL.

This chain uses TRBV5-1 with TRBJ2-1, with D possibly being TRBD1 (5 bases). The CDR3 covers 13 residues. Germline V gene lookup returns CDR1 SGHRS and CDR2 YFSETQ. V shed 4 bases and J shed 9 bases, with 14 bases lying between them. CDR3 sequence (DNA): TGCGCCAGCAGCATGTCGTATACAGGTGAGCAGTTCTTC. Residues: CASSMSYTGEQFF.

The chain combines TRBV7-9 with TRBJ1-3, with D possibly matching TRBD1 (5 bases). Trimming cost V 6 bases and J 4 bases, with 13 bases left between them. Germline CDR1 SEHNR, CDR2 FQNEAQ (reference sequence). The CDR3 has 14 amino acids. In DNA form, the CDR3 reads TGTGCCAGCAGAAGACAGCTGACGGGAAACACCATATATTTT. This gives the protein CASRRQLTGNTIYF.

The chain joins TRBV5-1 to TRBJ2-7; 7 positions match TRBD2. Germline V lookup: CDR1 SGHRS, CDR2 YFSETQ. This CDR3 has 15 residues. With V trimmed by 2 bases and J by 2 bases, 7 bases remained unmatched. The CDR3 loop is CASSFDTGTTYEQYF. In DNA form, the CDR3 reads TGCGCCAGCAGCTTCGACACCGGGACTACCTACGAGCAGTACTTC.

The chain recombines TRBV25-1 with TRBJ1-1; D is possibly TRBD1 (5 bases). CDR3 length: 14 residues. The V end was cut by 9 bases, the J end by 0 bases, with 14 bases between. In germline, CDR1 is MGHDK, CDR2 SYGVNS. CDR3 sequence reads: CASREQDLNTEAFF. For the CDR3, the DNA is TGTGCCAGTAGGGAACAGGACTTGAACACTGAAGCTTTCTTT.

The V gene is TRBV30, the J gene TRBJ2-3; D ambiguous. Deletions cut 4 bases from V and 0 bases from J, with 14 bases between. The CDR3 covers 15 residues. Germline lookup yields CDR1 GTSNPN and CDR2 SVGIG (reference sequence). The CDR3 nucleotides read TGTGCCTGGATTTCATGGGCCTCTAGCACAGATACGCAGTATTTT. Amino acid sequence: CAWISWASSTDTQYF. Full variable domain (missing parts from reference TRBV30 and TRBJ2-3): SQTIHQWPATLVQPVGSPLSLECTVEGTSNPNLYWYRQAAGRGLQLLFYSVGIGQISSEVPQNLSASRPQDRQFILSSKKLLLSDSGFYLCAWISWASSTDTQYFGPGTRLTVL.

The gene calls are TRBV14 and TRBJ1-6; tentative D call: TRBD1 (5 bases). Trimming removed 1 base at V and 10 bases at J, with 11 bases between. The germline V gene encodes CDR1 SGHDN and CDR2 FVKESK. This CDR3 is 14 amino acids long. CDR3 in DNA: TGTGCCAGCAGCCAAGTTGGGACCAACTCACCCCTCCACTTT. Its protein product is CASSQVGTNSPLHF. The full variable domain, in which reference TRBV14 and TRBJ1-6 provide the parts outside the CDR3, is EAGVTQFPSHSVIEKGQTVTLRCDPISGHDNLYWYRRVMGKEIKFLLHFVKESKQDESGMPNNRFLAERTGGTYSTLKVQPAELEDSGVYFCASSQVGTNSPLHFGNGTRLTVT.

This clone was observed a few times. This chain uses TRBV19 with TRBJ1-6, with D possibly matching TRBD1 (6 bases). V lost 4 bases and J 2 bases, leaving 9 bases between the germline ends. The CDR3 runs 15 residues. Germline CDR1 is LNHDA and CDR2 is SQIVND (reference sequence). CDR3 coding DNA: TGTGCCAGTAGTACAGGGGATGCCTATAATTCACCCCTCCACTTT. This gives the protein CASSTGDAYNSPLHF.

The chain joins TRBV30 to TRBJ2-7; 9 bases are a match to TRBD2. Germline CDR1 is GTSNPN and CDR2 is SVGIG (reference sequence). V lost 2 bases and J lost 5; bases outside the gene matches: 7. The CDR3 has 14 residues. The CDR3 DNA reads as TGTGCCTGGAGTCGTAGCGGGAGAGAGGACGAGCAGTACTTC. Protein: CAWSRSGREDEQYF.

This sequence joins TRBV19 and TRBJ2-5; 10 bases are shared with TRBD1. Germline loops: CDR1 LNHDA, CDR2 SQIVND (reference sequence). The CDR3 length is 18 residues. V gave up 4 bases and J gave up 2 bases; unmatched junction bases: 13. The CDR3 nucleotides read TGTGCCAGTAGTAAATCCGGGACAGGGGTCTCCCGTCAAGAGACCCAGTACTTC. Its protein product is CASSKSGTGVSRQETQYF.

The chain employs TRBV5-1 and TRBJ2-3; D ambiguous. This CDR3 has 14 amino acids. V was pared by 0 bases and J by 4 bases, with 9 bases between. The V gene's germline CDR1 is SGHRS and CDR2 YFSETQ. CDR3 sequence: CASSLAAVADTQYF. CDR3 coding DNA: TGCGCCAGCAGCTTGGCGGCTGTAGCAGATACGCAGTATTTT.